This TCR beta chain stems from a study of blood T cells in healthy people across ages. It was with a sample-barcoded 5' primer and a J-beta primer mix that a second PCR of roughly 7 to 12 cycles was run. In TCRdb, the 5' RACE reads were re-called with MiXCR into one record per CDR3 protein. The top ten hold 18% of the sample, which has about 1 million distinct CDR3 sequences, 45% seen once. The CDR3 extends over 14 amino acids. Germline V gene lookup returns CDR1 SEHNR and CDR2 FQNEAQ (reference sequence). Trimming removed 5 bases from V and 8 bases from J, with 17 bases in between. V usage is TRBV7-9 and J usage is TRBJ2-3; the D gene is possibly TRBD2 (5 bases). This receptor was taken from a woman aged 55-70 years in good health. The sample taken for sequencing was blood. The CDR3: CASSARESVGTQYF. Here the CDR3 DNA reads TGTGCCAGCAGCGCGAGGGAATCGGTTGGTACGCAGTATTTT.